This T cell receptor (beta chain) originates from a study of Graves' ophthalmopathy and Graves' hyperthyroidism. Uncontrolled infections, other autoimmune diseases, pregnancy or lactation barred patients from enrollment. The CDR3 runs 16 residues. V lost 3 bases to trimming and J lost 2 bases, with 19 bases between them. Germline V gene lookup returns CDR1 DFQATT and CDR2 SNEGSKA (reference sequence). The study amplified TCR beta CDR3 regions using RNA transcripts. The first round was an RT-PCR with HTBI primers, and the second round was a multiplex PCR. TCRdb passed the multiplex PCR reads through MiXCR, listing each CDR3 protein once. The sample carries about 480,000 distinct CDR3 sequences, over 13% recorded once.

The sequence derives from a woman under 40 with Graves' ophthalmopathy. This chain connects TRBV20-1 to TRBJ1-2; D is unclear. Sequenced: blood. CDR3 sequence: CSARVSTARQNYGYTF. The CDR3 coding sequence is TGCAGTGCTAGGGTCTCTACAGCCCGCCAGAACTATGGCTACACCTTC.